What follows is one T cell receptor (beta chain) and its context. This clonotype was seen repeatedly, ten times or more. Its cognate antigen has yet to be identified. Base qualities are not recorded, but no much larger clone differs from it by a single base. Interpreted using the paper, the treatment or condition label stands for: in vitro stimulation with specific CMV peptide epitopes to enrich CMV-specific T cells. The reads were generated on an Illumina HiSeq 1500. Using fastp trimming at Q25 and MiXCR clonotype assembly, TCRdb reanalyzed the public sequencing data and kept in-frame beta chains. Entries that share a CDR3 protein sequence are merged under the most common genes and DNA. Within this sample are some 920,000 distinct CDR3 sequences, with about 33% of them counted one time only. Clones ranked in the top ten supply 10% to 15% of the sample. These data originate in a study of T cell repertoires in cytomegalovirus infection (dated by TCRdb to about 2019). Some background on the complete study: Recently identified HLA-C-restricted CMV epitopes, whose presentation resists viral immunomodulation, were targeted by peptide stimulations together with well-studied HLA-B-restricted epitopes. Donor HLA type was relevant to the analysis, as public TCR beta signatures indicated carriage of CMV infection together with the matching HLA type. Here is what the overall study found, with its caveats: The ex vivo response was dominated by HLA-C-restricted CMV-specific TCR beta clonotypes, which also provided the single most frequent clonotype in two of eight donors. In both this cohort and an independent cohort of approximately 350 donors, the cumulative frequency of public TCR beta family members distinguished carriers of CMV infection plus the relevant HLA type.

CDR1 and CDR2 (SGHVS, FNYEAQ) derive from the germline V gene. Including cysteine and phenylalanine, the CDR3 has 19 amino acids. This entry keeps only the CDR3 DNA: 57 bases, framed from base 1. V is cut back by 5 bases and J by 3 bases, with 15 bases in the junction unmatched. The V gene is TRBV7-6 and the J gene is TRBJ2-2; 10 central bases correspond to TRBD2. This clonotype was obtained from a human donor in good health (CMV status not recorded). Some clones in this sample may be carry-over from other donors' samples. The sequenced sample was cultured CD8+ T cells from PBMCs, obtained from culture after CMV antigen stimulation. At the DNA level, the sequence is TGTGCCAGCAGCCTCACCCCGGGTGAGCGGGGGGGTTACACCGGGGAGCTGTTTTTT. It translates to CASSLTPGERGGYTGELFF.